This is a list of T cell receptor beta chains from one sample in a study of T cell clonotyping in hematopoietic cell transplantation. TCRdb's copy holds only in-frame clones and misses some; the assay was immunoSEQ multiplex PCR. Counted here are about 5,400 clones, approximately 78% occurring once; the ten biggest clones make up around 12%. The material sequenced was peripheral blood mononuclear cells, taken 30 days after allogeneic stem cell transplant. The receptors were gathered from a male patient aged 55 to 69 who had an allogeneic stem cell transplant from an unrelated donor, so the T cells may come from the graft donor. Some clones in this sample may be carry-over from other donors' samples. The CDR3 runs from the conserved cysteine through the conserved F or W. D genes are given only for firm matches. Clone size is stated in some rows and not others, as once, few, many or a class when expanded.

j_call | v_call | clone_size | d_call | cdr3_nt | cdr3_aa
TRBJ1-5 | TRBV6-1 | - | - | TGTGCCAGCAGTGAGTGGACACTGGGAAATCAGCCCCAGCATTTT | CASSEWTLGNQPQHF
TRBJ2-3 | TRBV6-1 | - | - | TGTGCCGTGGAGAGGTGGGGGCAAGATACGCAGTATTTT | CAVERWGQDTQYF
TRBJ2-2 | TRBV30 | - | - | TGTGCCTGGAGGGGCTTTTACACCGGGGAGCTGTTTTTT | CAWRGFYTGELFF
TRBJ1-2 | TRBV30 | - | - | TGTGCCTGGGGGACTAACTATGGCTACACCTTC | CAWGTNYGYTF
TRBJ1-1 | TRBV6-6 | - | - | TGTGCCAGCATGGGAAGGGCCCAGACTGAAGCTTTCTTT | CASMGRAQTEAFF
TRBJ1-2 | TRBV5-6 | - | TRBD1 | TGTGCCAGCAGCTTGGCTACAGGGGAGTGGAACTATGGCTACACCTTC | CASSLATGEWNYGYTF
TRBJ2-7 | TRBV14 | once | - | TGTGCCAGCAGCCAAGGAGGAGAGCAGTACTTC | CASSQGGEQYF
TRBJ1-1 | TRBV10-3 | - | - | TGTGCCATCAGTGACGGGGGGGGCGGCACTGAAGCTTTCTTT | CAISDGGGGTEAFF
TRBJ2-6 | TRBV5-6 | - | - | TGTGCCAGCAGCCTTATAGTATCTGGGGCCAACGTCCTGACTTTC | CASSLIVSGANVLTF
TRBJ2-5 | TRBV18 | - | - | TGTGCCAGCTCACCCGAGGTTGCGGAAGAGACCCAGTACTTC | CASSPEVAEETQYF
TRBJ1-2 | TRBV7-9 | few | - | TGTGCCAGCAGCACTAAGGACAGTGACTATGGCTACACCTTC | CASSTKDSDYGYTF
TRBJ2-7 | TRBV25-1 | - | - | TGTGCCAGCAGTGAACCCTTCCACGGGCAGGGTGGGACCTACGAGCAGTACTTC | CASSEPFHGQGGTYEQYF
TRBJ1-2 | TRBV20-1 | - | - | TGCAGTGCTAGCAGGAGGGCTGGCTACACCTTC | CSASRRAGYTF
TRBJ2-7 | TRBV7-2 | - | - | TGTGCCAGCAGCTTAGTAGCCAGCTCCTACGAGCAGTACTTC | CASSLVASSYEQYF
TRBJ1-2 | TRBV7-9 | - | TRBD1 | TGTGCCAGCAGCTTGCCAGGGGGCGCTTATGGCTACACCTTC | CASSLPGGAYGYTF
TRBJ2-2 | TRBV7-7 | - | - | TGTGCTAGCAGACCCGACGTAGAAGGGGAGCTGTTTTTT | CASRPDVEGELFF
TRBJ2-5 | TRBV29-1 | - | TRBD1 | TGCAGCGCTGGCAGGCTTGGGCTGGACAGGCCTCGAGGGACCCAGTACTTC | CSAGRLGLDRPRGTQYF
TRBJ2-2 | TRBV7-8 | large | TRBD1 | TGTGCCAGCAGCTCGCCTAGGGACAGGGGGCCTGGGGCCAACACCGGGGAGCTGTTTTTT | CASSSPRDRGPGANTGELFF
TRBJ2-7 | TRBV7-2 | medium-sized | - | TGTGCCAGCAGCTTAGACCCGGCGGCGACGGGCTACGAGCAGTACTTC | CASSLDPAATGYEQYF
TRBJ1-5 | TRBV9 | - | - | TGTGCCAGCAGCCGTGGGGTTAGCAATCAGCCCCAGCATTTT | CASSRGVSNQPQHF
TRBJ2-5 | TRBV7-9 | - | - | TGTGCCAGCAGCTTAATCGGCGAGACCCAGTACTTC | CASSLIGETQYF
TRBJ2-7 | TRBV7-7 | large | - | TGTGCTAGCAGCTTAGGGGGGGAGCGAGGCGAGCAGTACTTC | CASSLGGERGEQYF
TRBJ2-1 | TRBV7-6 | few | - | TGTGCCAGCAGCTTAGCCTCGGGACGAGGAGACAATGAGCAGTTCTTC | CASSLASGRGDNEQFF
TRBJ2-3 | TRBV25-1 | few | TRBD2 | TGTGCCAGCACGGGGGGGGAGGGGGTTGGCACAGATACGCAGTATTTT | CASTGGEGVGTDTQYF
TRBJ2-7 | TRBV7-9 | - | TRBD1 | TGTGCCAGCAGCTCACCCCGGACAGGGGATTACGAGCAGTACTTC | CASSSPRTGDYEQYF
TRBJ2-7 | TRBV6-1 | - | - | TGTGCCAGCAGTGAACCCTCATTCTACGAGCAGTACTTC | CASSEPSFYEQYF
TRBJ1-5 | TRBV30 | - | TRBD1 | TGTGCCTGGAGTGCGGGACAGGGCCTGGAACAGCCCCAGCATTTT | CAWSAGQGLEQPQHF
TRBJ2-7 | TRBV5-1 | - | - | TGCGCCAGCAGCTTGGTGACCAGTTCCTACGAGCAGTACTTC | CASSLVTSSYEQYF
TRBJ2-1 | TRBV6-5 | - | TRBD1 | TGTGCCACCCGGACAGGGGTGGACAATGAGCAGTTCTTC | CATRTGVDNEQFF
TRBJ2-7 | TRBV6-5 | - | - | TGTGCCAGCAGTTCCTTCCCCATACGACCCTACGAGCAGTACTTC | CASSSFPIRPYEQYF
TRBJ1-5 | TRBV6-1 | few | - | TGTGCCAGCGGACCGGGACCGGGAAGCAATCAGCCCCAGCATTTT | CASGPGPGSNQPQHF
TRBJ2-1 | TRBV6-1 | - | - | TGTGCCAGCATGGAGGGGGGGGGACCCTACAATGAGCAGTTCTTC | CASMEGGGPYNEQFF
TRBJ1-4 | TRBV6-1 | - | - | TGTGCCAGCAGATGGGAAAAACTGTTTTTT | CASRWEKLFF
TRBJ1-2 | TRBV6-1 | - | - | TGTGCCAGCAGTGATGAGCAGGTGGCTGGCTACACCTTC | CASSDEQVAGYTF
TRBJ1-6 | TRBV5-1 | - | TRBD1 | TGCGCCAGCAGCTTGGAGTACAGGGGGCTTATCTATAATTCACCCCTCCACTTT | CASSLEYRGLIYNSPLHF
TRBJ2-3 | TRBV7-2 | - | TRBD2 | TGTGCCAGCAGCTTAGCGCTAGCGGGAGTGGCAGATACGCAGTATTTT | CASSLALAGVADTQYF
TRBJ2-7 | TRBV29-1 | few | - | TGCAGCGTTGAAGGCAGGAGCGCGAGCCGCGACGAGCAGTACTTC | CSVEGRSASRDEQYF
TRBJ1-3 | TRBV6-5 | medium-sized | - | TGTGCCAGCAGTTACGGGGGTGTTTCTGGAAACACCATATATTTT | CASSYGGVSGNTIYF
TRBJ2-1 | TRBV27 | few | TRBD1 | TGTGCCAGCAGTTTCGGACAGGGGGCCGAGCAGTTCTTC | CASSFGQGAEQFF
TRBJ2-7 | TRBV6-1 | - | TRBD1 | TGTGCCAGCAGTGAATCTTGGGACAGGGACTCGTGGAAGCAGTACTTC | CASSESWDRDSWKQYF
TRBJ1-2 | TRBV6-5 | - | - | TGTGCCAGCAGAGCGGACAGAGACTCTAACTATGGCTACACCTTC | CASRADRDSNYGYTF
TRBJ2-1 | TRBV11-3 | - | - | TGTGCCAGCAGCTTAGAAGGTCTACTGAACAATGAGCAGTTCTTC | CASSLEGLLNNEQFF
TRBJ1-2 | TRBV7-6 | - | - | TGTGCCAGCAGCTTAGAGTCGGTAGGACATGGCTACACCTTC | CASSLESVGHGYTF
TRBJ1-1 | TRBV14 | medium-sized | - | TGTGCCAGCAGCCTCATGGGGCAGATGAACACTGAAGCTTTCTTT | CASSLMGQMNTEAFF
TRBJ2-7 | TRBV7-6 | few | - | TGTGCCAGCAGCTTAGACGGGGGGCAATTCTCCTACGAGCAGTACTTC | CASSLDGGQFSYEQYF
TRBJ2-1 | TRBV30 | - | - | TGTGCCTGGAGTGAAGTTCCGGGTTACAGCAATGAGCAGTTCTTC | CAWSEVPGYSNEQFF
TRBJ1-3 | TRBV7-3 | - | - | TGTGCCAGCAGCCTCGCCCCTGGGGTCGGAAACACCATATATTTT | CASSLAPGVGNTIYF
TRBJ2-1 | TRBV7-9 | - | TRBD2 | TGTGCCAGCATGGCCCCGGGGGTCGGCGGGAGAAACTACAATGAGCAGTTCTTC | CASMAPGVGGRNYNEQFF
TRBJ1-1 | TRBV4-1 | - | TRBD1 | TGCGCCAGCAGCCAACTGGGACAGCCAGGAGGGAACACTGAAGCTTTCTTT | CASSQLGQPGGNTEAFF
TRBJ2-6 | TRBV14 | - | - | TGTGCCAGCAGCCAAGGCTCTTCTGGGGCCAACGTCCTGACTTTC | CASSQGSSGANVLTF